The entry below describes one TCR beta chain. The antigen is unknown. The data originate from a study of cytomegalovirus exposure and HLA in healthy donors. The primer mix had 60 Vbeta and 13 Jbeta primers. Assay used: immunoSEQ multiplex PCR; TCRdb lists only in-frame clones, some missing. The sample's table shows 110,000 to 150,000 clones. The ends lost 5 bases at V and 5 bases at J; junction bases unmatched: 16. The CDR3 has 17 residues. Germline assignment: CDR1 SEHNR and CDR2 FQNEAQ (reference sequence). Regarding the study as a whole: Presence/absence analysis assumed near-uniform sequencing depth across donors.

The sequence derives from a male donor in good health and CMV-seronegative. Sequenced sample: PBMCs. The gene calls are TRBV7-9 and TRBJ1-1, with TRBD1 matching 8 bases. CDR3 loop: CASSRILTQGAGTEAFF. CDR3 DNA sequence: TGTGCCAGCAGCCGGATCCTTACGCAGGGGGCGGGAACTGAAGCTTTCTTT.